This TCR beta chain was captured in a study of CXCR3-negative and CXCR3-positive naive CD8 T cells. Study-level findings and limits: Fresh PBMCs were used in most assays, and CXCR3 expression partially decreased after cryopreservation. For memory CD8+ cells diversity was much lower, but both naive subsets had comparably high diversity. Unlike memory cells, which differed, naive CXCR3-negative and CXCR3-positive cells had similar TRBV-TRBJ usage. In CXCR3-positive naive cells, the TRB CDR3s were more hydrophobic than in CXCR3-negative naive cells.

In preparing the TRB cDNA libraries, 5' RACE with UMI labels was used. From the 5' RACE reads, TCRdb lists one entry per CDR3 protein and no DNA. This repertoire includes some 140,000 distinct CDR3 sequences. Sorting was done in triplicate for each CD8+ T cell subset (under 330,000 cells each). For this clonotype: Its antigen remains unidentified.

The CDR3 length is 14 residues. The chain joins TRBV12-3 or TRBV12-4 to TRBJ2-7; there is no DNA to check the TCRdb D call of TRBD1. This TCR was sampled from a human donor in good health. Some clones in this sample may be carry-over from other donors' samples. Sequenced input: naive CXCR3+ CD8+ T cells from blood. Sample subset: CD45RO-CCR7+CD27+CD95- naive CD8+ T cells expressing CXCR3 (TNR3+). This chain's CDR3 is CASMRQGLSYEQYF.